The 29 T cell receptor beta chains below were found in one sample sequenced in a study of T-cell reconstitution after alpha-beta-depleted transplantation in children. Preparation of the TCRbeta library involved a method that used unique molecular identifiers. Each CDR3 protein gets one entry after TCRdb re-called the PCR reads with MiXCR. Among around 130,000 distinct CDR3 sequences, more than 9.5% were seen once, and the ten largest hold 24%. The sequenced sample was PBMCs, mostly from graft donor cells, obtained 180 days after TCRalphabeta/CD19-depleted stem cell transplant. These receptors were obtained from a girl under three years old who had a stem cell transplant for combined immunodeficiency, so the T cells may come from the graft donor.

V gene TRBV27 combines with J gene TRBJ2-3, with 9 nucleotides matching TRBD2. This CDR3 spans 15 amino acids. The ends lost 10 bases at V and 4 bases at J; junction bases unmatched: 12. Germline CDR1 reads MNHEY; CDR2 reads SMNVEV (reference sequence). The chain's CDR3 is CATRRVAGDSDTQYF. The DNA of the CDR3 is TGTGCCACCCGGCGGGTAGCGGGGGATTCAGATACGCAGTATTTT.

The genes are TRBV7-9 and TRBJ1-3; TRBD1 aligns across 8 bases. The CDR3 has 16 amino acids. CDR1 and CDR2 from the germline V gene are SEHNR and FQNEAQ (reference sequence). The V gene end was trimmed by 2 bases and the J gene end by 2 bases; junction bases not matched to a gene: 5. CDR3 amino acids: CASSLPGGGTGNTIYF. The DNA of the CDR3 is TGTGCCAGCAGCTTACCAGGGGGCGGAACTGGAAACACCATATATTTT.

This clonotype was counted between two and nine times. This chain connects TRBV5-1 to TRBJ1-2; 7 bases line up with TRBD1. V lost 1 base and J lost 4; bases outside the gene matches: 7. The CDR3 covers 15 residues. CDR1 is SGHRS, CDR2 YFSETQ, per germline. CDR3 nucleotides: TGCGCCAGCAGCTTGCGGGACAGCAGGTTCTATGGCTACACCTTC. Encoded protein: CASSLRDSRFYGYTF.

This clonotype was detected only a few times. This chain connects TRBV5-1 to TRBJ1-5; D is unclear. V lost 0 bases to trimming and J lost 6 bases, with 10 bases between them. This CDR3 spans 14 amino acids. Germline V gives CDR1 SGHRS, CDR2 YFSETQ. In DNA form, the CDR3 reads TGCGCCAGCAGCTTGGAGCCTCTCGGTCAGCCCCAGCATTTT. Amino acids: CASSLEPLGQPQHF.

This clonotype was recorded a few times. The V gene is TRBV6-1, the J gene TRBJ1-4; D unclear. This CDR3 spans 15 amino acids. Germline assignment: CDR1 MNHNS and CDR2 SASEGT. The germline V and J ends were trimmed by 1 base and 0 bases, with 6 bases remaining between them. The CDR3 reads CASSEGKATNEKLFF. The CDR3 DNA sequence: TGTGCCAGCAGTGAAGGGAAGGCAACTAATGAAAAACTGTTTTTT.

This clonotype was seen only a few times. The CDR3 reads CASSLFDSLNNEQFF. CDR3 DNA: TGTGCCAGCAGCTTATTTGATTCTCTTAACAATGAGCAGTTCTTC. The rearrangement joins TRBV5-8 to TRBJ2-1, with D unclear. V lost 2 bases, J lost 5 bases, and 14 bases lay in between. Per the germline V gene, CDR1 is SGHTS and CDR2 is YDEGEE. This CDR3 is 15 amino acids long.

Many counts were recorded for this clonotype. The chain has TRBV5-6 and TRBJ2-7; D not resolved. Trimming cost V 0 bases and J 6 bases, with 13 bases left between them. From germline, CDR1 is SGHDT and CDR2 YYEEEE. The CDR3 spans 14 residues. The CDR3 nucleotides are TGTGCCAGCAGCTTGGAACACCCACGAGGCGAGCAGTACTTC. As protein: CASSLEHPRGEQYF.

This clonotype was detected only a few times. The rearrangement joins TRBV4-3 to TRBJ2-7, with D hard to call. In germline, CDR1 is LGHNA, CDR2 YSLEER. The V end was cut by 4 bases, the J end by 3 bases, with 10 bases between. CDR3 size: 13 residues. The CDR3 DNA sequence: TGCGCCAGCAGCCGAGGACGGCGCTACGAGCAGTACTTC. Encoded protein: CASSRGRRYEQYF.

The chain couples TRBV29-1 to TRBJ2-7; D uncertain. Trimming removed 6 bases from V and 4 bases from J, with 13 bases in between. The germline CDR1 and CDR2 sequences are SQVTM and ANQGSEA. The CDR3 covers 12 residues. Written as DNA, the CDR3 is TGCAGCGTAAGGTTAGGAAAATACGAGCAGTACTTC. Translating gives CSVRLGKYEQYF.

Written as DNA, the CDR3 is TGTGCCAGCAGCCCCCCAGGCCGGGAGTATAATGAGCAGTTCTTC. It codes for CASSPPGREYNEQFF. V and J are TRBV7-2 and TRBJ2-1, with D possibly being TRBD2 (6 bases). The CDR3 sequence is 15 residues long. Germline CDR1 SGHTA, CDR2 FQGNSA. Trimming cost V 5 bases and J 7 bases, with 18 bases left between them.

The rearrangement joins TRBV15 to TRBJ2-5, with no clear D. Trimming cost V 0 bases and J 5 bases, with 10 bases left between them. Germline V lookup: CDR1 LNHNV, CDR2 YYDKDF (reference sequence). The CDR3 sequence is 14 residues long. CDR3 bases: TGTGCCACCAGCAGAGATCTTAATGCCGAGACCCAGTACTTC. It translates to CATSRDLNAETQYF.

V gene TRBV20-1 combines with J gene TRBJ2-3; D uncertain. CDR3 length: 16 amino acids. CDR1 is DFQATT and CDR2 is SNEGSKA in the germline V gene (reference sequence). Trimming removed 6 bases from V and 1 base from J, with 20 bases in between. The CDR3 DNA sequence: TGCAGTGCCGTTTCTCCGAGTAGCAGCGGCACAGATACGCAGTATTTT. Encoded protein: CSAVSPSSSGTDTQYF.

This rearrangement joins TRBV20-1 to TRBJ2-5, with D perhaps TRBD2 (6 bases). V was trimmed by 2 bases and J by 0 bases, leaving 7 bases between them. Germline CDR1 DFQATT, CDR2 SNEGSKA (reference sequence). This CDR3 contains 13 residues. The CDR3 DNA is TGCAGTGCTAGAAGGACTAACCAAGAGACCCAGTACTTC. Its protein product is CSARRTNQETQYF.

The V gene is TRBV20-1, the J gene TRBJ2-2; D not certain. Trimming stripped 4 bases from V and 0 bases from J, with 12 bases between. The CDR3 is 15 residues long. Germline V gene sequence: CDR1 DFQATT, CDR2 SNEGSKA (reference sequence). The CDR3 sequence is CSAIQEPANTGELFF. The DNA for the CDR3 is TGCAGTGCTATTCAGGAACCCGCGAACACCGGGGAGCTGTTTTTT.

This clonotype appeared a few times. CDR3: CASGGWSEQYF. The CDR3 DNA follows: TGTGCCAGCGGAGGCTGGTCCGAGCAGTACTTC. This chain uses TRBV19 with TRBJ2-7; D possibly corresponds to TRBD2 (5 bases). The CDR3 spans 11 residues. Trimming cost V 9 bases and J 6 bases, with 12 bases left between them. Germline V gives CDR1 LNHDA, CDR2 SQIVND (reference sequence).

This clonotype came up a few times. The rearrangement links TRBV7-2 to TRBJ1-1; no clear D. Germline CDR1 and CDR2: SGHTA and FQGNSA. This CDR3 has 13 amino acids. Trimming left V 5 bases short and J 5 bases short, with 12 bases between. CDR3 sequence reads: CASSPPGRTEAFF. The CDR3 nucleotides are TGTGCCAGCAGCCCTCCGGGGAGGACTGAAGCTTTCTTT.

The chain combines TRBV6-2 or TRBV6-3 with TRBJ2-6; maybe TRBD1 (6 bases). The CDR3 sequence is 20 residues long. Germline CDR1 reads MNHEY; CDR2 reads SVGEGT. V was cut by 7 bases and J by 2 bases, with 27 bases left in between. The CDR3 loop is CASTQGVSTGLSPGANVLTF. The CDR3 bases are TGTGCCAGCACCCAAGGAGTTTCGACAGGCCTCAGTCCTGGGGCCAACGTCCTGACTTTC.

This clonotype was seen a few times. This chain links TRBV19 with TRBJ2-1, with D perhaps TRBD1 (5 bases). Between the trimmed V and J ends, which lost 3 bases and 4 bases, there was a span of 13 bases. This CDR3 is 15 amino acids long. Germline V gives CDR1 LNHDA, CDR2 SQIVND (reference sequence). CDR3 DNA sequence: TGTGCCAGTAGTATGGCCCAGGGTCCATACAATGAGCAGTTCTTC. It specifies CASSMAQGPYNEQFF.

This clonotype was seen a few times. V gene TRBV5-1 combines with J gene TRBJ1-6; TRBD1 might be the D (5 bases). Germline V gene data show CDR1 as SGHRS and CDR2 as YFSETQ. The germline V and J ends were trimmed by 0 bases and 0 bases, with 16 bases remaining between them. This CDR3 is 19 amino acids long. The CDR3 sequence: CASSLAGTSLGSYNSPLHF. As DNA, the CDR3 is TGCGCCAGCAGCTTGGCCGGGACCAGCCTTGGCTCCTATAATTCACCCCTCCACTTT.

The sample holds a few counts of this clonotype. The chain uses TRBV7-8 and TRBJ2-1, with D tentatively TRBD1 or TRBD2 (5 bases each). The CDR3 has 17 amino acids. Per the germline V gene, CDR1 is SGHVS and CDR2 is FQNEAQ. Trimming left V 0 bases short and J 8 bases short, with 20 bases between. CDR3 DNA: TGTGCCAGCAGCTTAGCGCTCGGCAGGGACCCTTATGATGAGCAGTTCTTC. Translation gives CASSLALGRDPYDEQFF.

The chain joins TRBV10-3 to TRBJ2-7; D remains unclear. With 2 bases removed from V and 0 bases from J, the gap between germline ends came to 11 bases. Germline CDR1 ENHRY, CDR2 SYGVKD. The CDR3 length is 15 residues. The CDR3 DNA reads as TGTGCCATCAGTGAGCGGATAGGTCTCTCCTACGAGCAGTACTTC. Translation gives CAISERIGLSYEQYF.

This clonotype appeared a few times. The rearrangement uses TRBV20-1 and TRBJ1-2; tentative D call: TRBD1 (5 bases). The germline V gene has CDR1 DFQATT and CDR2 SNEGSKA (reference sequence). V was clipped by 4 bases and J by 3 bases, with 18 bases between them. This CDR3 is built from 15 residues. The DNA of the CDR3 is TGCAGTGCTAATCCGGCGGGACTCAACGACTATGGCTACACCTTC. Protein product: CSANPAGLNDYGYTF.

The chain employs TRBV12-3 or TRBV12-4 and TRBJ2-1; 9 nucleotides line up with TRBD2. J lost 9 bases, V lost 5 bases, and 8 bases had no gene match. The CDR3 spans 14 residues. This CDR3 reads CASSLLRAGGEQFF. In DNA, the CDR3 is TGTGCCAGCAGTCTCCTGCGAGCGGGGGGTGAGCAGTTCTTC.

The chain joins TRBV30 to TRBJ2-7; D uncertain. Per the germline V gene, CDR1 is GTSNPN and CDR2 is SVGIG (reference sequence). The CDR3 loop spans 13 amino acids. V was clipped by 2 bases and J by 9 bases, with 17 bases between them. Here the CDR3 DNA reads TGTGCCTGGAGTAACAGCCCCACCCGTTCGCAGTACTTC. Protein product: CAWSNSPTRSQYF. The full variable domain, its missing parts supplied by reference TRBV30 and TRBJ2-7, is SQTIHQWPATLVQPVGSPLSLECTVEGTSNPNLYWYRQAAGRGLQLLFYSVGIGQISSEVPQNLSASRPQDRQFILSSKKLLLSDSGFYLCAWSNSPTRSQYFGPGTRLTVT.

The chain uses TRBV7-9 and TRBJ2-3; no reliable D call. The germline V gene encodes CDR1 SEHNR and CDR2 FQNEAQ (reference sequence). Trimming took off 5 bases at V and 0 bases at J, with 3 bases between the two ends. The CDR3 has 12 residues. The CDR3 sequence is CASSLSTDTQYF. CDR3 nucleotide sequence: TGTGCCAGCAGCCTGAGCACAGATACGCAGTATTTT.

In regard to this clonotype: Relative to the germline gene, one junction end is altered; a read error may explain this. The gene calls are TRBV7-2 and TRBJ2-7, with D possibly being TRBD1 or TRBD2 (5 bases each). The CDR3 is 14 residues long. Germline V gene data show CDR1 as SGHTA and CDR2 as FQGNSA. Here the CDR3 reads CAGSSRDRYYEQYF. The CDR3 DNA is TGTGCCGGCAGCTCCCGGGACCGCTACTACGAGCAGTACTTC.

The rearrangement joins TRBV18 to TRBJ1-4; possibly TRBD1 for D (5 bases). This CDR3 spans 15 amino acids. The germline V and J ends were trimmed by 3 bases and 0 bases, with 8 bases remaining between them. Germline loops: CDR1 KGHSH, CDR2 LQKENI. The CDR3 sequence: CASSPLGATNEKLFF. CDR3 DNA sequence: TGTGCCAGCTCACCCTTAGGGGCAACTAATGAAAAACTGTTTTTT. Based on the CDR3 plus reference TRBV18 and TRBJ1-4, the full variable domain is NAGVMQNPRHLVRRRGQEARLRCSPMKGHSHVYWYRQLPEEGLKFMVYLQKENIIDESGMPKERFSAEFPKEGPSILRIQQVVRGDSAAYFCASSPLGATNEKLFFGSGTQLSVL.

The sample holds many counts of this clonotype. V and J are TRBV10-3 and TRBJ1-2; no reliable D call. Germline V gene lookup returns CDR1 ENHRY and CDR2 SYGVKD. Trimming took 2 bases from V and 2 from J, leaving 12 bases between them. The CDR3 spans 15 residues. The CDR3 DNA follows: TGTGCCATCAGTGAGGGGAATCCTTGGAACTATGGCTACACCTTC. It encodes CAISEGNPWNYGYTF.

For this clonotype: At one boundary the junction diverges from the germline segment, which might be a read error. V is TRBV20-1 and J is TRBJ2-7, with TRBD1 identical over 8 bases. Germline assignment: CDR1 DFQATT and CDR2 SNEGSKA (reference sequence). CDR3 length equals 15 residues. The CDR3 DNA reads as TGCAGTGCTAGACCAGGGACAGGTACCACCTACGTGCAGTACTTC. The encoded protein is CSARPGTGTTYVQYF.